The T cell receptor beta chain under discussion was sequenced for a study of cytomegalovirus exposure and HLA in healthy donors. Across the whole study: Around 190 million T cells yielded approximately 100 million unique TCR beta sequences, as an earlier analysis found.

60 Vbeta and 13 Jbeta primers were used in PCR. Per the original data handling: The count from a later analysis was some 81 million unique TCR beta chains, some 9.9 million of them shared. TCRdb's table, derived via immunoSEQ multiplex PCR, lists solely in-frame clones and lacks some. That table supplies the V and J calls and clone size; D and trimming were determined from the DNA. The sample shows 150,000 to 200,000 clones, 82% of them seen only once. Concerning this clone: Antigen: not known.

Study results and limitations: The authors reported that TCR beta sequences could predict HLA-A and HLA-B alleles. These predictions were accurate for most subjects in the first cohort. Equally common other TCR beta chains were less clonally expanded than HLA-associated ones, a later analysis found.

This receptor was identified in a male donor in good health and CMV-seronegative. Sequencing was performed on PBMCs.

This CDR3 reads CASSARDLTEAFF. As DNA, the CDR3 is TGTGCCAGTAGTGCCAGGGATTTGACTGAAGCTTTCTTT. V gene TRBV19 combines with J gene TRBJ1-1, with a possible D match to TRBD1 (5 bases). There are 13 residues in the CDR3. V dropped 5 bases and J dropped 5 bases, with 12 bases sitting between them. CDR1 and CDR2 from the germline V gene are LNHDA and SQIVND (reference sequence).